Following are 28 T cell receptor beta chains from one sample sequenced in a study of T cells in Graves' hyperthyroidism and ophthalmopathy. The source material, RNA transcripts, was used to amplify TCR beta CDR3 regions. First-round RT-PCR of the TCR CDR3 relied on the HTBI primer set. TCRdb analysed the multiplex PCR reads with MiXCR anew, one entry per CDR3 protein. The table includes over 700,000 distinct CDR3 sequences, 35% to 45% detected once. The specimen sequenced was blood. Receptor source: a man younger than 35 with Graves' hyperthyroidism.

The rearrangement links TRBV19 to TRBJ1-2; TRBD1 agrees at 7 bases. CDR1 LNHDA and CDR2 SQIVND come from the germline V gene (reference sequence). J was trimmed by 4 bases and V by 3 bases; bases with no gene match: 5. The CDR3 has 14 residues. The CDR3 nucleotides read TGTGCCAGTAGTATTGACAGGGCTCGCTATGGCTACACCTTC. Protein product: CASSIDRARYGYTF.

The sample holds many counts of this clonotype. V is TRBV29-1 and J is TRBJ2-7, with 8 bases lining up with TRBD2. J was trimmed by 3 bases and V by 6 bases; bases with no gene match: 7. Germline values: CDR1 SQVTM, CDR2 ANQGSEA. This CDR3 is built from 13 residues. CDR3 sequence: CSVASGQIYEQYF. Written as DNA, the CDR3 is TGCAGCGTAGCTAGCGGGCAAATCTACGAGCAGTACTTC.

This chain connects TRBV7-9 to TRBJ2-2; 8 bases agree with TRBD1. The germline CDR1 and CDR2 sequences are SEHNR and FQNEAQ (reference sequence). Germline trimming cut 6 bases from V and 6 bases from J; bases unmatched to any gene: 6. The CDR3 runs 14 residues. CDR3 in amino acids: CASSWTGSSGELFF. Here the CDR3 DNA reads TGTGCCAGCAGTTGGACAGGGTCCTCCGGGGAGCTGTTTTTT.

This clonotype was observed at least ten times. In nucleotides, the CDR3 is TGCAGTGCGCTGACAGTCCCCACTGAAGCTTTCTTT. Protein: CSALTVPTEAFF. The chain employs TRBV20-1 and TRBJ1-1, with TRBD1 as a possible D gene (5 bases). The germline V gene encodes CDR1 DFQATT and CDR2 SNEGSKA (reference sequence). CDR3 length: 12 residues. V dropped 6 bases and J dropped 4 bases, with 12 bases sitting between them.

The table lists this clonotype with a few counts. At one end, the junction sequence differs from germline, possibly due to a read error. For the CDR3, the DNA is TGCGCCAGCAGCCAAGGACTCGGGGGAAACACCATATATTTT. Translation gives CASSQGLGGNTIYF. The gene calls are TRBV7-9 and TRBJ1-3; the D is unclear. This CDR3 is 14 amino acids long. Germline V CDR1 and CDR2: SEHNR, FQNEAQ (reference sequence).

The CDR3 is CASSLEPSSGLTYEQYF. The CDR3, as DNA: TGTGCCAGCAGCTTAGAACCAAGTAGCGGGCTTACCTACGAGCAGTACTTC. The chain uses TRBV7-6 and TRBJ2-7, with 7 bases identical to TRBD2. CDR1 and CDR2 (germline): SGHVS, FNYEAQ. This CDR3 spans 17 amino acids. The V gene end was trimmed by 1 base and the J gene end by 2 bases; junction bases not matched to a gene: 11.

This clonotype was counted many times. This chain uses TRBV2 with TRBJ1-5, with D possibly TRBD1 on 6 matching bases. Germline V CDR1 and CDR2: SNHLY, FYNNEI. The length of the CDR3 is 13 residues. V lost 7 bases, J lost 6 bases, and 13 bases lay in between. The CDR3 DNA reads TGTGCCAGCAAGATACAGGGACGTCAGCCCCAGCATTTT. The encoded protein is CASKIQGRQPQHF.

As concerns this clonotype: A much more abundant neighbour one base away suggests this may be a read error. The rearrangement uses TRBV7-2 and TRBJ1-2; D is unresolved. The V gene lost 5 bases and the J gene lost 2 bases, with 12 bases spanning the gap. The CDR3 is 14 residues long. The germline V gene encodes CDR1 SGHTA and CDR2 FQGNSA. CDR3 amino acids: CASSTSGENYGYTF. The CDR3 DNA is TGTGCCAGCAGCACTAGCGGGGAGAACTATGGCTACACCTTC.

V usage is TRBV29-1 and J usage is TRBJ1-1; possible D gene TRBD1, 5 bases. The CDR3 is made up of 12 amino acids. CDR1 and CDR2 (germline): SQVTM, ANQGSEA. CDR3: CSVWDENTEAFF. CDR3 nucleotide sequence: TGCAGTGTTTGGGACGAGAACACTGAAGCTTTCTTT.

The sample holds a few counts of this clonotype. Given the absence of the conserved phenylalanine or tryptophan at the CDR3 end, a read error is likely. The DNA is left out, because the CDR3 cannot be placed on it with certainty; the CDR3 is given as TCRdb lists it. The V gene is TRBV10-3, the J gene TRBJ2-7. Germline CDR1 ENHRY, CDR2 SYGVKD. The CDR3 spans 8 amino acids, including both terminal residues. This CDR3 reads CAISESLR.

For this clonotype: A much larger clone differs by one base, so this may be a read error. The chain has TRBV7-8 and TRBJ1-4; 7 positions match TRBD1. Germline V gene data show CDR1 as SGHVS and CDR2 as FQNEAQ. The CDR3 runs 13 residues. V lost 5 bases, J lost 8 bases, and 5 bases stayed unmatched. CDR3 loop: CASSDRVGEKLFF. Written as DNA, the CDR3 is TGTGCCAGCAGCGACAGGGTGGGCGAAAAACTGTTTTTT.

This clonotype appeared once. The junction differs from germline at one of its ends, possibly a read error. The chain carries TRBV7-6 and TRBJ2-7, with 11 bases lining up with TRBD1. The CDR3 loop spans 18 amino acids. Germline CDR1 is SGHVS and CDR2 is FNYEAQ. The CDR3 spells CASSLDPFRGQGVYEQYF. As DNA, the CDR3 is TGTGCTAGCAGCTTAGATCCCTTCCGGGGACAGGGGGTCTACGAGCAGTACTTC.

This clonotype turned up a few times. The chain is built from TRBV6-2 or TRBV6-3 and TRBJ2-5; D call uncertain. The CDR3 is made up of 14 amino acids. Germline V CDR1 and CDR2: MNHEY, SVGEGT. With 0 bases removed from V and 3 bases from J, the gap between germline ends came to 8 bases. DNA of the CDR3: TGTGCCAGCAGTTACTCGGCAGCCAAAGAGACCCAGTACTTC. Translated: CASSYSAAKETQYF.

This clonotype appeared many times. The CDR3 DNA sequence: TGTGCCACCAGCACGGGGACAGGCGCCCCGTCCCTCCACTTT. Encoded protein: CATSTGTGAPSLHF. This chain connects TRBV15 to TRBJ1-6; 8 nucleotides agree with TRBD1. The length of the CDR3 is 14 residues. With V trimmed by 4 bases and J by 14 bases, 10 bases remained unmatched. Germline-derived CDR1 and CDR2 are LNHNV and YYDKDF (reference sequence). Complete variable domain (other parts from reference TRBV15 and TRBJ1-6): DAMVIQNPRYQVTQFGKPVTLSCSQTLNHNVMYWYQQKSSQAPKLLFHYYDKDFNNEADTPDNFQSRRPNTSFCFLDIRSPGLGDTAMYLCATSTGTGAPSLHFGNGTRLTVT.

As regards this clonotype: A read error may produce the germline difference seen at one junction end. For the CDR3, the DNA is TGTGCCAGCAGTTTAGGGGCAGGTGAATCTTTCTTT. Protein sequence: CASSLGAGESFF. V is TRBV12-3 or TRBV12-4 and J is TRBJ1-1; D is unresolved. This CDR3 spans 12 amino acids.

This clonotype was counted many times. The V and J genes are TRBV2 and TRBJ1-5, with unresolved D. The CDR3 spans 15 residues. V was clipped by 4 bases and J by 3 bases, with 13 bases between them. Germline V gene data show CDR1 as SNHLY and CDR2 as FYNNEI. CDR3 nucleotides: TGTGCCAGCAGTGGGACTAGGGCAGTCAATCAGCCCCAGCATTTT. It encodes CASSGTRAVNQPQHF.

The V call is TRBV29-1, the J call TRBJ2-1; 7 bases are a match to TRBD2. The CDR3 covers 13 residues. The V and J ends lost 6 bases and 3 bases, in that order; junction bases with no gene match: 5. Germline-derived CDR1 and CDR2 are SQVTM and ANQGSEA. CDR3 region: CSVSSGNYNEQFF. The CDR3 DNA sequence: TGCAGCGTGAGCAGCGGGAACTACAATGAGCAGTTCTTC.

The table lists this clonotype with a count of one. The V gene is TRBV19, the J gene TRBJ2-5, with a possible D match to TRBD1 (5 bases). Germline loops: CDR1 LNHDA, CDR2 SQIVND (reference sequence). This CDR3 comprises 13 residues. V lost 5 bases to trimming and J lost 3 bases, with 10 bases between them. DNA of the CDR3: TGTGCCAGTAGTTCGCAGGGCGAAGAGACCCAGTACTTC. This sequence encodes CASSSQGEETQYF.

This clonotype was counted only a few times. The J gene is TRBJ2-2, the V gene TRBV5-1, with D perhaps matching TRBD2 (5 bases). The CDR3 runs to 14 residues. In germline, CDR1 is SGHRS, CDR2 YFSETQ. Deletions cut 4 bases from V and 0 bases from J, with 7 bases between. The chain's CDR3 is CASSGGPNTGELFF. CDR3 nucleotides: TGCGCCAGCAGCGGAGGACCGAACACCGGGGAGCTGTTTTTT.

The V call is TRBV4-1, the J call TRBJ2-5, with D possibly being TRBD1 (6 bases). CDR1 and CDR2 (germline): MGHRA, YSYEKL. With 0 bases removed from V and 3 bases from J, the gap between germline ends came to 11 bases. The CDR3 covers 15 residues. CDR3 sequence (DNA): TGCGCCAGCAGCCAAGAGGGGGCTCGGGAAGAGACCCAGTACTTC. Protein sequence: CASSQEGAREETQYF.

In this sample, this clonotype turned up a few times. The genes are TRBV4-2 and TRBJ2-7; the match to TRBD2 covers 11 bases. The CDR3 loop spans 16 amino acids. With 4 bases clipped from V and 2 bases from J, the junction kept 7 bases outside the gene matches. Germline V gene sequence: CDR1 LGHNA, CDR2 YNFKEQ. CDR3 residues: CASSPPSGGYPYEQYF. The CDR3 nucleotides read TGTGCCAGCAGCCCACCTAGCGGGGGGTATCCCTACGAGCAGTACTTC.

This clonotype has only a few counts. The genes are TRBV12-3 or TRBV12-4 and TRBJ2-5; D might be TRBD1 (6 bases). Trimming shortened V by 5 bases and J by 2 bases, and 12 bases separated the two germline ends. The CDR3 is 14 amino acids. This CDR3 reads CASSNRVKQETQYF. Written as DNA, the CDR3 is TGTGCCAGCAGTAACAGGGTTAAGCAAGAGACCCAGTACTTC.

The chain combines TRBV20-1 with TRBJ1-3; D perhaps matches TRBD1 (5 bases). Looked up from germline, CDR1 is DFQATT and CDR2 is SNEGSKA (reference sequence). The CDR3 loop spans 15 amino acids. The V gene lost 0 bases and the J gene lost 2 bases, with 11 bases spanning the gap. The CDR3 nucleotides are TGCAGTGCTAGAGATCTGGGGGGAGCTGGAAACACCATATATTTT. This translates into CSARDLGGAGNTIYF.

J is TRBJ2-7 and V is TRBV7-9; the D gene is possibly TRBD2 (5 bases). V was shortened by 7 bases and J by 0 bases, with 10 bases between the two germline ends. The germline CDR1 and CDR2 sequences are SEHNR and FQNEAQ (reference sequence). CDR3 length: 13 amino acids. The chain's CDR3 is CASTQTNSYEQYF. CDR3 sequence (DNA): TGTGCCAGCACCCAGACTAACTCCTACGAGCAGTACTTC.

In regard to this clonotype: One end of the junction does not line up with germline, which may come from a read error. The chain links TRBV6-5 to TRBJ1-1; 8 bases map to TRBD1. Germline lookup yields CDR1 MNHEY and CDR2 SVGAGI. The CDR3 spans 14 residues. CDR3 DNA: TGTGCCAGCAGCGTGACAGGGGCCAACAGTGAAGCTTTCTTT. It yields the protein CASSVTGANSEAFF.

This clonotype was counted many times. This chain connects TRBV19 to TRBJ1-5; perhaps TRBD1 as D (6 bases). CDR3 length: 15 residues. Germline lookup yields CDR1 LNHDA and CDR2 SQIVND (reference sequence). V lost 7 bases to trimming and J lost 7 bases, with 20 bases between them. CDR3 protein: CASILTSRGGQPQHF. For the CDR3, the DNA is TGTGCCAGTATCCTGACCTCGAGGGGGGGCCAGCCCCAGCATTTT. The variable domain in full, with the rest retrieved from reference TRBV19 and TRBJ1-5, is DGGITQSPKYLFRKEGQNVTLSCEQNLNHDAMYWYRQDPGQGLRLIYYSQIVNDFQKGDIAEGYSVSREKKESFPLTVTSAQKNPTAFYLCASILTSRGGQPQHFGDGTRLSIL.

This clonotype was picked up many times. V and J are TRBV7-2 and TRBJ2-2; 7 nucleotides match TRBD1. Germline CDR1 reads SGHTA; CDR2 reads FQGNSA. The CDR3 contains 13 residues. Trimming took 5 bases from V and 6 from J; bases not matched to a gene: 3. CDR3 bases: TGTGCCAGCAGCGTAACAGGGGCCGGGGAGCTGTTTTTT. This gives the protein CASSVTGAGELFF.

This clonotype was found many times. The CDR3 coding sequence is TGTGCCAGTACCACCCCGCCCCAGGGAGATCAGCCCCAGCATTTT. Protein sequence: CASTTPPQGDQPQHF. The chain links TRBV19 to TRBJ1-5; maybe TRBD1 (5 bases). Germline V gene data show CDR1 as LNHDA and CDR2 as SQIVND (reference sequence). The CDR3 has 15 residues. Deletions cut 7 bases from V and 5 bases from J, with 18 bases between.